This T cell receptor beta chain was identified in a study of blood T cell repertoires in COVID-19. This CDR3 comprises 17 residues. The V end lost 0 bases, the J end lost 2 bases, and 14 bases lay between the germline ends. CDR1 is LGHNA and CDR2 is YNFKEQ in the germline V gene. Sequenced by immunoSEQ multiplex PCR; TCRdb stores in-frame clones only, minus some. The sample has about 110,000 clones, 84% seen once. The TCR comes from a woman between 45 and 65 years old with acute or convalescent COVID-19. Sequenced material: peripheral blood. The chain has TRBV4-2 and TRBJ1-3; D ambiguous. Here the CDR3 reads CASSQEPSARTGNTIYF. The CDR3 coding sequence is TGTGCCAGCAGCCAAGAGCCATCCGCGAGAACTGGAAACACCATATATTTT.